This T cell receptor (beta chain) was sequenced in a study of cytomegalovirus exposure and HLA in healthy donors. Findings of the study overall: Both high specificity and high sensitivity reportedly marked the classifier's diagnosis of cytomegalovirus status. Most observed TCR sequences were rare, whereas some public TCRs were detected in many donors.

Details on this clone: Its target is unknown.

TCRdb keeps only in-frame clones here, not all; method: immunoSEQ multiplex PCR. Of fewer than 100,000 clones listed, approximately 91% are singletons. The receptor's source is a man between 25 and 39 years old in good health and CMV-seronegative. The sequencing input was PBMCs.

The CDR3 nucleotides are TGTGCCAGCAGCTTGTCAGGGGGCCCCGAGCAGTACTTC. Its translation: CASSLSGGPEQYF. This chain connects TRBV5-4 to TRBJ2-7; 8 nucleotides agree with TRBD1. The length of the CDR3 is 13 residues. The germline CDR1 and CDR2 sequences are SGHNT and YYREEE (reference sequence). V shed 1 base, J shed 6 bases, and the junction held 3 bases outside the gene matches. Together with reference TRBV5-4 and TRBJ2-7, the CDR3 gives the full variable domain: ETGVTQSPTHLIKTRGQQVTLRCSSQSGHNTVSWYQQALGQGPQFIFQYYREEENGRGNFPPRFSGLQFPNYSSELNVNALELDDSALYLCASSLSGGPEQYFGPGTRLTVT.